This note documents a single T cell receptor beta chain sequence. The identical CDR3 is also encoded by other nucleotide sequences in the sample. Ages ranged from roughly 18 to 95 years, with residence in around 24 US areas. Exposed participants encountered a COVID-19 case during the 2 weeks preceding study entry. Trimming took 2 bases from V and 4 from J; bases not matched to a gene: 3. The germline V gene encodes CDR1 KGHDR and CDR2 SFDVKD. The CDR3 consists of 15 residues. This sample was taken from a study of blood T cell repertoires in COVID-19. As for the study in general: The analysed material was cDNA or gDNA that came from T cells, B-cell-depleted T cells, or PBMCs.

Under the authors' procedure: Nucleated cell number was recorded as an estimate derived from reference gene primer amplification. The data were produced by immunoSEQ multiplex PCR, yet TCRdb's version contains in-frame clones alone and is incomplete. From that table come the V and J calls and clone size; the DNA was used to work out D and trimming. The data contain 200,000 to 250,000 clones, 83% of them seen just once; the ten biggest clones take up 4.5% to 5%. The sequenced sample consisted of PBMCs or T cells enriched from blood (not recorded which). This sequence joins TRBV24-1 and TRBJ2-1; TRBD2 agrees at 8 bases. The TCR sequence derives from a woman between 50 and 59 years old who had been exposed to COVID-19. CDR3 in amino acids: CATSDSGGGYNEQFF. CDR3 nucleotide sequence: TGTGCCACCAGTGATTCCGGGGGGGGTTACAATGAGCAGTTCTTC.